This passage covers 17 T cell receptor beta chains from one sample sequenced in a study of cytomegalovirus exposure and HLA in healthy donors. The PCR ran on 60 Vbeta and 13 Jbeta primers. Method: immunoSEQ multiplex PCR; TCRdb's copy keeps in-frame clones and lacks some. The sample has around 100,000 clones; roughly 74% are singletons. The sequenced sample was PBMCs. The origin of the receptors is a woman aged 40 to 50 in good health and CMV-seronegative.

This clone has only one observation. The gene calls are TRBV7-9 and TRBJ2-1, with a tentative D call TRBD2 (6 bases). CDR1 is SEHNR, CDR2 FQNEAQ, per germline (reference sequence). This CDR3 is built from 15 residues. The V end was cut by 8 bases, the J end by 6 bases, with 20 bases between. The CDR3 here is CASPSYVADSNEQFF. Here the CDR3 DNA reads TGTGCCAGCCCCTCGTATGTAGCGGATTCCAATGAGCAGTTCTTC.

The V call is TRBV28, the J call TRBJ1-5; the match to TRBD1 covers 7 bases. Trimming took 3 bases from V and 4 from J; bases not matched to a gene: 6. CDR1 and CDR2 (germline): MDHEN, SYDVKM. This CDR3 region has 15 residues. The DNA for the CDR3 is TGTGCCAGCAGTTTTACAGGGGCCCAAAATCAGCCCCAGCATTTT. It yields the protein CASSFTGAQNQPQHF.

V gene TRBV5-1 combines with J gene TRBJ2-5, with D unresolved. This CDR3 comprises 14 residues. Trimming shortened V by 0 bases and J by 2 bases, and 8 bases separated the two germline ends. CDR1 is SGHRS, CDR2 YFSETQ, per germline. For the CDR3, the DNA is TGCGCCAGCAGCTTGGCCAGGCCACAAGAGACCCAGTACTTC. It yields the protein CASSLARPQETQYF.

The chain links TRBV7-9 to TRBJ2-7, with 7 bases identical to TRBD2. The V and J ends lost 1 base and 1 base, in that order; junction bases with no gene match: 1. Germline lookup yields CDR1 SEHNR and CDR2 FQNEAQ (reference sequence). This CDR3 comprises 14 residues. Here the CDR3 reads CASSLGGLSYEQYF. The CDR3 DNA follows: TGTGCCAGCAGCTTAGGGGGACTATCCTACGAGCAGTACTTC.

The CDR3 DNA reads as TGTGCCAGCAGCCCCCGGACAGGGGGCTTTGAAACTGAAGCTTTCTTT. This codes for CASSPRTGGFETEAFF. V is TRBV7-9 and J is TRBJ1-1, with 11 bases that match TRBD1. Trimming removed 5 bases from V and 5 bases from J; junction bases left unmatched: 10. CDR3 length equals 16 residues. Per germline, CDR1 SEHNR and CDR2 FQNEAQ (reference sequence).

Only a few counts were recorded for this clone. In DNA form, the CDR3 reads TGTGCCAGCAAAGAAGGGACAGGGGGCTTTATCTATGGCTACACCTTC. This encodes CASKEGTGGFIYGYTF. The chain recombines TRBV6-6 with TRBJ1-2, with 12 nucleotides matching TRBD1. The junction had 10 bases not matched to a gene; V was cut back by 7 bases and J by 4 bases. CDR1 is MNHNY, CDR2 SVGAGI, per germline (reference sequence). The CDR3 has 16 residues.

The chain couples TRBV28 to TRBJ2-5; 9 nucleotides match TRBD1. TRBJ2-7 explains the end of the DNA better; the J call may be wrong. In germline, CDR1 is MDHEN, CDR2 SYDVKM. There are 16 residues in the CDR3. The CDR3 protein is CASSSPGQGPSYEQYF. Here the CDR3 DNA reads TGTGCCAGCAGTTCTCCTGGACAGGGGCCATCCTACGAGCAGTACTTC.

The chain employs TRBV28 and TRBJ2-1; 10 bases are a match to TRBD2. CDR1 and CDR2 from the germline V gene are MDHEN and SYDVKM. The CDR3 spans 14 residues. V gave up 6 bases and J gave up 5 bases; unmatched junction bases: 4. CDR3 in DNA: TGTGCCAGCAGGGGAGCGGGAGGGAACAATGAGCAGTTCTTC. Protein: CASRGAGGNNEQFF.

The chain joins TRBV6-1 to TRBJ1-4, with 10 bases that match TRBD1. The CDR3 covers 15 residues. The V segment lost 4 bases and the J segment 4 bases; nucleotides outside the gene matches: 3. Looked up from germline, CDR1 is MNHNS and CDR2 is SASEGT. The CDR3 loop is CASSGGQGFNEKLFF. In DNA form, the CDR3 reads TGTGCCAGCAGTGGGGGACAGGGGTTTAATGAAAAACTGTTTTTT.

V and J are TRBV18 and TRBJ2-7, with D possibly matching TRBD2 (5 bases). Trimming cost V 3 bases and J 2 bases, with 14 bases left between them. CDR1 is KGHSH, CDR2 LQKENI, per germline. This CDR3 spans 15 amino acids. The CDR3 sequence is CASSPGVQYPYEQYF. Here the CDR3 DNA reads TGTGCCAGCTCACCCGGGGTACAGTACCCCTACGAGCAGTACTTC.

Worth noting for this clone: A read error is likely, as this CDR3 ends without the conserved phenylalanine or tryptophan. The chain has TRBV9 and TRBJ1-2; perhaps TRBD1 as D (5 bases). Germline lookup yields CDR1 SGDLS and CDR2 YYNGEE. Trimming cost V 0 bases and J 4 bases, with 10 bases left between them. The CDR3 runs to 14 residues. CDR3 region: CASSVDTGPYGYTS. The CDR3 coding sequence is TGTGCCAGCAGCGTAGACACAGGACCCTATGGCTACACCTCC.

This chain uses TRBV6-5 with TRBJ1-4, with 9 bases aligning to TRBD1. CDR1 and CDR2 from the germline V gene are MNHEY and SVGAGI. The CDR3 is 15 residues long. V trimming: 6 bases; J trimming: 8 bases; junction bases outside the gene matches: 10. CDR3 sequence: CASSPNRDREEKLFF. CDR3 coding DNA: TGTGCCAGCAGCCCCAACCGGGACAGGGAAGAAAAACTGTTTTTT.

The CDR3 nucleotides are TGTGCCAGCAGCCTATTCTTGACAGGAGCTAGCTACGAGCAGTACTTC. Protein product: CASSLFLTGASYEQYF. This chain joins TRBV7-9 and TRBJ2-7; TRBD1 is a possible D gene (6 bases). Per germline, CDR1 SEHNR and CDR2 FQNEAQ (reference sequence). The CDR3 is 16 residues long. V was shortened by 5 bases and J by 3 bases, with 20 bases between the two germline ends.

CDR3 in amino acids: CASSPQTSSEVGVSYEQYF. The CDR3 DNA sequence: TGCGCCAGCAGCCCCCAGACTAGTTCGGAGGTCGGGGTCTCCTACGAGCAGTACTTC. This rearrangement joins TRBV4-3 to TRBJ2-7, with a possible D match to TRBD2 (6 bases). Germline values: CDR1 LGHNA, CDR2 YSLEER. V lost 4 bases, J lost 0 bases, and 25 bases lay in between. The CDR3 loop spans 19 amino acids.

The rearrangement links TRBV6-1 to TRBJ2-7, with D uncertain. Trimming removed 6 bases at V and 0 bases at J, with 9 bases between. CDR3 length: 13 amino acids. Germline lookup yields CDR1 MNHNS and CDR2 SASEGT. Written as DNA, the CDR3 is TGTGCCAGCAGGGCCGCAGGCTCCTACGAGCAGTACTTC. Protein sequence: CASRAAGSYEQYF.

This clone was seen a few times. V gene TRBV5-1 combines with J gene TRBJ1-2; TRBD1 aligns across 7 bases. V lost 5 bases and J lost 4; bases outside the gene matches: 14. Germline CDR1 reads SGHRS; CDR2 reads YFSETQ. CDR3 length: 16 amino acids. The CDR3 loop reads CASRETTGARSYGYTF. As DNA, the CDR3 is TGCGCCAGCAGGGAAACTACAGGGGCTAGGAGCTATGGCTACACCTTC.

J is TRBJ2-1 and V is TRBV7-9, with D uncertain. The CDR3 loop spans 14 amino acids. Trimming removed 2 bases from V and 3 bases from J, with 8 bases in between. CDR1 and CDR2 from the germline V gene are SEHNR and FQNEAQ (reference sequence). CDR3 sequence reads: CASSLLGGYNEQFF. The CDR3, as DNA: TGTGCCAGCAGCTTACTTGGCGGCTACAATGAGCAGTTCTTC.